This TCR beta chain appears in the sequencing data of a study of shared clonotypes between healthy human individuals. Study-level results: Shared clonotypes: approximately 5.3% naive CD4, around 3.7% naive CD8, 2.3% memory CD4, approximately 0.4% memory CD8.

Measured with immunoSEQ multiplex PCR; TCRdb has only the in-frame clones, and not every one. The table has some 700,000 clones, about 92% seen once. Germline CDR1 LNHDA, CDR2 SQIVND (reference sequence). The CDR3 is 15 residues long. The V end lost 1 base, the J end lost 4 bases, and 12 bases lay between the germline ends. Adult Caucasians living in Nashville, Tennessee made up all of the donors. Note on this clone: Its antigen is not identified.

The chain employs TRBV19 and TRBJ2-3; D is perhaps TRBD2 (5 bases). Specimen: memory CD8+ T cells from PBMCs. Specified subset: CD45RO+ cells pooled with CCR7-negative TemRA cells. The receptor was isolated from a man younger than 35 in good health. Some clones in this sample may be carry-over from other donors' samples. The CDR3: CASSIGASIADTQYF. CDR3 in DNA: TGTGCCAGTAGTATAGGTGCTAGCATCGCAGATACGCAGTATTTT.